This T cell receptor beta chain was profiled in a study of blood T cell repertoires in COVID-19. Study details: The United States, Italy and Spain supplied acute and convalescent COVID-19 samples. T cells, B-cell-depleted T cells, or PBMCs provided the cDNA or gDNA that served as material.

Seattle patient enrollment occurred during active infection, with longitudinal follow-up thereafter. In the authors' methods: Using reference gene primer amplification, nucleated cell counts were estimated. Clones were read by immunoSEQ multiplex PCR, and TCRdb kept only the in-frame ones, dropping some. V and J calls and clone size are those listed in that table; D and trimming were worked out from the DNA. The sample has about 98,000 clones; roughly 87% are singletons. Germline V gene sequence: CDR1 SGHTA, CDR2 FQGTGA. Trimming removed 5 bases at V and 1 base at J, with 16 bases between. The CDR3 sequence is 16 residues long.

This clonotype was sampled from a woman in her forties or fifties with COVID-19, enrolled during active disease. The genes are TRBV7-3 and TRBJ2-3; possibly TRBD1 for D (6 bases). Sequenced sample: peripheral blood. The CDR3: CASSPYGEGGTDTQYF. In DNA, the CDR3 is TGTGCCAGCAGCCCCTATGGCGAGGGGGGCACAGATACGCAGTATTTT.